The clone carrying this TCR beta chain was seen once. This CDR3 is also generated by other DNA sequences in the sample. The sample belongs to a study of cytomegalovirus exposure and HLA in healthy donors. CDR1 and CDR2 from the germline V gene are LNHDA and SQIVND (reference sequence). The V gene lost 6 bases and the J gene lost 1 base, with 7 bases spanning the gap. CDR3 size: 13 residues. Primers for the PCR totalled 60 Vbeta and 13 Jbeta. Measured with immunoSEQ multiplex PCR; TCRdb has only the in-frame clones, and not every one. Among 160,000 or so clones listed, around 80% were seen once. Sequenced: PBMCs. The rearrangement uses TRBV19 and TRBJ1-3, with a weak D call TRBD1 (6 bases). The source is a male donor in good health and CMV-seropositive. CDR3 DNA sequence: TGTGCCAGTAGACAGGGTTCTGGAAACACCATATATTTT. Translated, it gives CASRQGSGNTIYF.